The rows below give T cell receptor beta chains drawn from one sample of a study of cytomegalovirus exposure and HLA in healthy donors. The protocol was immunoSEQ multiplex PCR, while the TCRdb copy is restricted to in-frame clones and leaves out a portion. Of some 170,000 clones detected, 77% appear once; the ten largest clones hold 3.5% to 4.5%. The sequencing input was PBMCs. Receptors originate from a woman aged 60-75 years in good health and CMV-seropositive. The CDR3 runs from the conserved cysteine through the conserved F or W. D genes are given only for firm matches. Clone size is shown for a subset of rows, as once, few, many or a class of expanded clone.

d_gene	j_gene	v_gene	abundance	CDR3aa	CDR3nt
-	TRBJ2-2	TRBV9	few	CASSVGTPNTGELFF	TGTGCCAGCAGCGTAGGGACACCGAACACCGGGGAGCTGTTTTTT
TRBD2	TRBJ2-7	TRBV5-4	-	CASSSGTSGRYEQYF	TGTGCCAGCAGCTCAGGGACTAGCGGGAGATACGAGCAGTACTTC
-	TRBJ2-7	TRBV11-2	once	CASRDRGLSYEQYF	TGTGCCAGCAGGGATCGAGGACTCTCCTACGAGCAGTACTTC
-	TRBJ2-5	TRBV5-4	-	CASSSDGVETQYF	TGTGCCAGCAGCTCCGACGGGGTTGAGACCCAGTACTTC
TRBD1	TRBJ1-5	TRBV5-8	-	CASSLLTGTGKESNQPQHF	TGTGCCAGCAGCCTGTTAACCGGGACAGGGAAAGAGAGCAATCAGCCCCAGCATTTT
TRBD1	TRBJ1-1	TRBV6-1	-	CASSALTGGTEAFF	TGTGCCAGCAGTGCCCTTACAGGGGGCACTGAAGCTTTCTTT
-	TRBJ2-7	TRBV7-2	-	CASSLGNRPEQYF	TGTGCCAGCAGCTTAGGAAACAGGCCCGAGCAGTACTTC
-	TRBJ2-3	TRBV5-8	-	CASSVPSLDTQYF	TGTGCCAGCAGCGTCCCGTCCCTAGATACGCAGTATTTT
-	TRBJ1-1	TRBV9	-	CASSVGRGGATEAFF	TGTGCCAGCAGCGTCGGTAGAGGAGGGGCCACTGAAGCTTTCTTT
TRBD1	TRBJ2-3	TRBV4-1	-	CASSHGTGNTDTQYF	TGCGCCAGCAGCCACGGGACAGGGAACACAGATACGCAGTATTTT
TRBD2	TRBJ2-5	TRBV5-1	-	CASSTGTSGAQETQYF	TGCGCCAGCAGCACCGGGACTAGCGGGGCCCAAGAGACCCAGTACTTC
-	TRBJ2-4	TRBV2	once	CASSEGPGFKNSQYF	TGTGCCAGCAGTGAAGGTCCGGGGTTCAAAAACAGTCAGTACTTC
-	TRBJ1-3	TRBV18	-	CASSPPITLSSGNTIYF	TGTGCCAGCTCACCACCGATCACTCTGAGCTCTGGAAACACCATATATTTT
-	TRBJ2-2	TRBV10-3	once	CAISEGRAVSGLTGELFF	TGTGCCATCAGTGAGGGACGCGCCGTGTCGGGACTTACCGGGGAGCTGTTTTTT
-	TRBJ2-7	TRBV7-9	-	CASRRLDAKSREQYF	TGTGCCAGCAGAAGACTAGATGCTAAGTCGCGAGAGCAGTACTTC
-	TRBJ2-7	TRBV6-6	-	CASSSDTYEQYF	TGTGCCAGCAGTTCCGACACCTACGAGCAGTACTTC
-	TRBJ1-5	TRBV21-1	-	CASSKAMTGYSWFDQPQHF	TGTGCCAGCAGCAAAGCGATGACAGGATATTCTTGGTTTGATCAGCCCCAGCATTTT
TRBD1	TRBJ1-2	TRBV28	-	CASNQGDYGYTF	TGTGCCAGCAATCAGGGGGACTATGGCTACACCTTC
TRBD1	TRBJ2-7	TRBV11-3	-	CASSSQGTVYEQYF	TGTGCCAGCAGCTCCCAAGGGACAGTCTACGAGCAGTACTTC
TRBD1	TRBJ2-7	TRBV28	-	CASSPGQATYEQYF	TGTGCCAGCAGCCCTGGACAGGCCACCTACGAGCAGTACTTC
TRBD1	TRBJ1-4	TRBV5-1	-	CASSYRSPGQGSEKLFF	TGCGCCAGCAGCTACCGTTCTCCGGGACAGGGATCTGAAAAACTGTTTTTT
TRBD1	TRBJ2-7	TRBV27	once	CASSLIGTDPYEQYF	TGTGCCAGCAGTCTTATCGGGACAGATCCCTACGAGCAGTACTTC
TRBD2	TRBJ2-4	TRBV19	few	CASRTSGGAVIQYF	TGTGCCAGTAGGACTAGCGGGGGGGCAGTCATTCAGTACTTC
TRBD2	TRBJ2-7	TRBV7-9	-	CASLAGGGYEQYF	TGTGCCTCACTAGCGGGAGGAGGGTACGAGCAGTACTTC
TRBD2	TRBJ2-3	TRBV29-1	-	CSVQLAESTDTQYF	TGCAGCGTTCAACTAGCGGAGAGCACAGATACGCAGTATTTT
TRBD1	TRBJ1-2	TRBV28	-	CASSSGQGARGYTF	TGTGCCAGCAGTTCAGGACAGGGGGCGCGAGGCTACACCTTC
-	TRBJ2-7	TRBV9	-	CASSVNGYYEQYF	TGTGCCAGCAGCGTAAACGGGTACTACGAGCAGTACTTC
-	TRBJ2-7	TRBV4-2	-	CASSQDLGRVSYEQYF	TGTGCCAGCAGCCAAGATCTAGGCAGGGTCTCCTACGAGCAGTACTTC
TRBD2	TRBJ2-7	TRBV11-3	-	CASSLGGSHEQYF	TGTGCCAGCAGCTTAGGCGGGAGTCACGAGCAGTACTTC